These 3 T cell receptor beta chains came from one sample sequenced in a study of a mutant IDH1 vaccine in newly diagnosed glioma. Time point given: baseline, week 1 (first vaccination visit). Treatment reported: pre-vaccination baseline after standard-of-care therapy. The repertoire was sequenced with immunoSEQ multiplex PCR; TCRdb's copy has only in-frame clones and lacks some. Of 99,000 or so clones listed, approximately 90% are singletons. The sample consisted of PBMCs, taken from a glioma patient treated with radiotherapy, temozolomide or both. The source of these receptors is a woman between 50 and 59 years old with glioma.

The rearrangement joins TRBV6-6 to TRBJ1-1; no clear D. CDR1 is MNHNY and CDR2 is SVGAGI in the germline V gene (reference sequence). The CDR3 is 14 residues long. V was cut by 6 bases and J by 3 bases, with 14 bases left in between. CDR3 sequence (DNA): TGTGCCAGCAGCCTTTGGGGTCGGGACACTGAAGCTTTCTTT. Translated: CASSLWGRDTEAFF.

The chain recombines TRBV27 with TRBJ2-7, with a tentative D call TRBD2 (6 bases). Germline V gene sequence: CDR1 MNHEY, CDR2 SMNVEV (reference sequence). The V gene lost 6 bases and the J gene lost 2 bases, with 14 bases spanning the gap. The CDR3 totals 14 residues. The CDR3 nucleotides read TGTGCCAGCAGGCCTCTGGGGGAGGCCTACGAGCAGTACTTC. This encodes CASRPLGEAYEQYF.

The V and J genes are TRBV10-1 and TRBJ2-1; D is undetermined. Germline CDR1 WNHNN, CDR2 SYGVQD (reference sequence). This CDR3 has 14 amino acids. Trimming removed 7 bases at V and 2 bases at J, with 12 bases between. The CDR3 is CASTLWAAYNEQFF. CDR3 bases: TGCGCCAGCACGTTGTGGGCCGCCTACAATGAGCAGTTCTTC.